This TCR beta chain was observed in a study of cytomegalovirus exposure and HLA in healthy donors. Turning to the study itself: The study's early data release held about 85 million unique TCRs from HLA-typed donors.

The PCR ran on 60 Vbeta and 13 Jbeta primers. TCRdb's copy holds only in-frame clones and misses some; the assay was immunoSEQ multiplex PCR. This sample has about 130,000 clones, with about three quarters found just once. This receptor was obtained from a woman in her fifties or sixties in good health and CMV-seropositive. The sample comprised PBMCs.

Written as DNA, the CDR3 is TGTGCCAGCAGCTTCTCAGCTGGAAACACCATATATTTT. Protein sequence: CASSFSAGNTIYF. V and J are TRBV7-3 and TRBJ1-3; D gene uncertain. The CDR3 sequence is 13 residues long. Germline V gives CDR1 SGHTA, CDR2 FQGTGA. Trimming removed 3 bases from V and 2 bases from J, with 5 bases in between.